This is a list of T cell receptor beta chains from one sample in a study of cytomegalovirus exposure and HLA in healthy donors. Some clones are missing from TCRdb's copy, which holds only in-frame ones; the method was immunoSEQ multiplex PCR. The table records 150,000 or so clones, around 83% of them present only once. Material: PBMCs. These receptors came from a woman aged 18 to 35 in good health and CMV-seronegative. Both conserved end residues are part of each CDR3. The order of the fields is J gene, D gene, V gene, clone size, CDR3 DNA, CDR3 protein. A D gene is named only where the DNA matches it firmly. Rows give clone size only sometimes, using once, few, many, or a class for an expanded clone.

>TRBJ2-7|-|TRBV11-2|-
TGTGCCAGCAGCTTAGATGGTACAGGGCTCTACGAGCAGTACTTC
CASSLDGTGLYEQYF
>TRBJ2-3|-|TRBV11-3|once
TGTGCCAGCAGCCCTGGACTAACCTCCGATACGCAGTATTTT
CASSPGLTSDTQYF
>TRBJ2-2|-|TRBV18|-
TGTGCCAGCTCACCCCGGGGGGCCACCGGGGAGCTGTTTTTT
CASSPRGATGELFF
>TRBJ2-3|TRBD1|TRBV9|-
TGTGCCAGCAGCGCCCCAAAGGACAGGGGGACAGATACGCAGTATTTT
CASSAPKDRGTDTQYF
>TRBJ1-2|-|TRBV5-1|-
TGCGCCAGCAGCTTCGGGGGGAACTATGGCTACACCTTC
CASSFGGNYGYTF
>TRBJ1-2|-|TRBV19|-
TGTGCCAGTAGTATTCGGACAGAGGGGGGCTACACCTTC
CASSIRTEGGYTF
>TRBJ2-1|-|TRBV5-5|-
TGTGCCAGCAGCTTGCCGCAGGGGCACAATGAGCAGTTCTTC
CASSLPQGHNEQFF
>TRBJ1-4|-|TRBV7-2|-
TGTGCCAGCAGCTCCATGCTAGCTAATGAAAAACTGTTTTTT
CASSSMLANEKLFF
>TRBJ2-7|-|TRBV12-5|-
TGTGCTAGTGGTCCTCCATCTCGTTACGAGCAGTACTTC
CASGPPSRYEQYF
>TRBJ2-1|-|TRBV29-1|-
TGCAGCGTTGTGTGGGAGATCGGTGAGCAGTTCTTC
CSVVWEIGEQFF
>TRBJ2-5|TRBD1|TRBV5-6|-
TGTGCCAGCAGCCCGGCGACAGGGCGGCAAGAGACCCAGTACTTC
CASSPATGRQETQYF
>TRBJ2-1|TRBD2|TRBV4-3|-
TGCGCCAGCAGCCAAGAGGCTAGCGGGGGGCTGGCCTACAATGAGCAGTTCTTC
CASSQEASGGLAYNEQFF
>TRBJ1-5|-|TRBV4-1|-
TGTGCCAGCAGCCAAGATCTGGGGCGTGTCAATCAGCCCCAGCATTTT
CASSQDLGRVNQPQHF
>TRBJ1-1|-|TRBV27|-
TGTGCCAGCAGTCTTGGACACCTGGGGACTGAAGCTTTCTTT
CASSLGHLGTEAFF
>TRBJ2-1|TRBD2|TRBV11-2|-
TGTGCCAGCAGCTCTCTAGCGGGGATAAACAATGAGCAGTTCTTC
CASSSLAGINNEQFF
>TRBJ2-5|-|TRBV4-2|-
TGTGCCAGCAGCGTCCGCCCAGCGCCCCAAGAGACCCAGTACTTC
CASSVRPAPQETQYF
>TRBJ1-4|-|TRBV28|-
TGTGCCAGCAGTTTACCACAGGTTAATGAAAAACTGTTTTTT
CASSLPQVNEKLFF
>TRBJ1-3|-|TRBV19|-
TGTGCCAGTAGAAACCTGGACAGTGGAAACACCATATATTTT
CASRNLDSGNTIYF